The rows below give T cell receptor beta chains drawn from one sample of a study of blood T cell repertoires in COVID-19. Some clones are missing from TCRdb's copy, which holds only in-frame ones; the method was immunoSEQ multiplex PCR. The sample lists approximately 480,000 clones, about 90% seen once, with 0.7% in the top ten. Material: PBMCs or T cells enriched from blood (not recorded which). These receptor sequences come from a woman younger than 30 who had recovered from COVID-19. Each CDR3 is given with its conserved first and last residue. The D gene is left open where the match is weak. Clone size is shown for a subset of rows, as once, few, many or a class of expanded clone.

j_gene | abundance | d_gene | v_gene | CDR3nt | CDR3aa
TRBJ1-1 | . | TRBD1 | TRBV30 | TGTGCCCAAAGCAGGGGGCCTAGTTCGACTGAAGCTTTCTTT | CAQSRGPSSTEAFF
TRBJ1-1 | . | . | TRBV30 | TGTGCCTGGAGTTCCAGGCAGTTGAACACTGAAGCTTTCTTT | CAWSSRQLNTEAFF
TRBJ2-7 | . | . | TRBV18 | TGTGCCAGCTCACCAGGGGGGGAGCAGTACTTC | CASSPGGEQYF
TRBJ2-7 | . | TRBD2 | TRBV28 | TGTGCCAGCAGTTTATTGGCTAGCGGGGGGGCAGAAGAGCAGTACTTC | CASSLLASGGAEEQYF
TRBJ2-1 | . | TRBD2 | TRBV27 | TGTGCCAGCAGTTATCCGGGTAGCGGGGGGGCTGGAGAGCAGTTCTTC | CASSYPGSGGAGEQFF
TRBJ1-4 | . | . | TRBV5-5 | TGTGCCAGCAGCTTGGCCACGAGTGAAAAACTGTTTTTT | CASSLATSEKLFF
TRBJ2-3 | . | . | TRBV6-6 | TGTGCCAGCAGTCTGGGCAGCCACCAAGATACGCAGTATTTT | CASSLGSHQDTQYF
TRBJ1-1 | . | TRBD1 | TRBV20-1 | TGCAGTGCTAGTGACCAGGGGGCTTCGGCTTTCTTT | CSASDQGASAFF
TRBJ2-2 | once | TRBD1 | TRBV7-8 | TGTGCCAGCAGCGGGGACAGGGGGAAGACCGGGGAGCTGTTTTTT | CASSGDRGKTGELFF
TRBJ1-1 | . | TRBD1 | TRBV5-1 | TGCGCCAGCAGCCCGGGGACAGGGGGAACTTACACTGAAGCTTTCTTT | CASSPGTGGTYTEAFF
TRBJ2-2 | . | TRBD1 | TRBV30 | TGTGCCTGGGGGACAGGGGGCGTCGATAACACCGGGGAGCTGTTTTTT | CAWGTGGVDNTGELFF
TRBJ1-2 | . | . | TRBV18 | TGTGCCAGCTCACGACCGGGCGGGAATTATGGCTACACCTTC | CASSRPGGNYGYTF
TRBJ2-1 | . | TRBD1 | TRBV19 | TGTGCCAGTAGCATACTACCGGGACAGGGATCTTCCTCCAATGAGCAGTTCTTC | CASSILPGQGSSSNEQFF
TRBJ1-3 | . | . | TRBV20-1 | TGCAGTGCTAGTAAAGGGGACTCTGGAAACACCATATATTTT | CSASKGDSGNTIYF
TRBJ2-1 | once | TRBD1 | TRBV5-1 | TGCGCCAGCAGTGGAGGGACAGGGGGGATCAATGAGCAGTTCTTC | CASSGGTGGINEQFF
TRBJ1-1 | . | . | TRBV6-4 | TGTGCCAGCAGTAAGACACTGAACACTGAAGCTTTCTTT | CASSKTLNTEAFF
TRBJ2-5 | . | TRBD2 | TRBV18 | TGTGCCAGCTCACCGGCTAGCGGGGGGCCCCAAGAGACCCAGTACTTC | CASSPASGGPQETQYF
TRBJ2-2 | . | . | TRBV3-1/TRBV3-2 | TGTGCCAGCAGCCAAGATACGCGAGGAGGCGGGGAGCTGTTTTTT | CASSQDTRGGGELFF
TRBJ1-4 | . | . | TRBV5-6 | TGTGCCAGCAGCTTGGGCAGACAGTTACCTAATGAAAAACTGTTTTTT | CASSLGRQLPNEKLFF
TRBJ1-2 | . | . | TRBV7-2 | TGTGCCAGCAGCACCCGGTCGGAGGTCTATGGCTACACCTTC | CASSTRSEVYGYTF
TRBJ1-1 | . | . | TRBV27 | TGTGCCAGCAGTTCCCCTGGGGAAGGGGTTGGAACTGAAGCTTTCTTT | CASSSPGEGVGTEAFF
TRBJ2-3 | . | TRBD1 | TRBV27 | TGTGCCAGCAGTCCATGGACAGGGGGGACAGATACGCAGTATTTT | CASSPWTGGTDTQYF
TRBJ1-2 | few | . | TRBV19 | TGTGCCAGTAGTGAGGCAGGAGGGTATGGCTACACCTTC | CASSEAGGYGYTF
TRBJ2-7 | once | TRBD2 | TRBV7-2 | TGTGCCAGCAGCTTACTCGGAGGCGGGGGGAATTCCTACGAGCAGTACTTC | CASSLLGGGGNSYEQYF
TRBJ1-1 | . | . | TRBV5-4 | TGTGCCAGCAGTTCACAGGGGAACACTGAAGCTTTCTTT | CASSSQGNTEAFF
TRBJ2-3 | few | . | TRBV2 | TGTGCCAGCAGTGAAGGCCTAGCGCAGGATACGCAGTATTTT | CASSEGLAQDTQYF
TRBJ1-4 | . | TRBD1 | TRBV5-1 | TGCGCCAGCAGCGAAACATCAGGGGGCACAACTAATGAAAAACTGTTTTTT | CASSETSGGTTNEKLFF
TRBJ1-1 | . | . | TRBV19 | TGTGCCAGTAGTATCTGGGCCAGGGGCCCGGACACTGAAGCTTTCTTT | CASSIWARGPDTEAFF
TRBJ1-3 | . | . | TRBV28 | TGTGCCAGCAGTTTTCGAGGACAGTTTGGAAACACCATATATTTT | CASSFRGQFGNTIYF